What follows are 7 T cell receptor beta chains derived from one specimen sequenced in a study of metastatic and nonmetastatic thyroid tumors. MiXCR re-clonotyped the PCR reads for TCRdb. The sample holds fewer than 40,000 clones; approximately 15% are singletons and the top ten take around a fifth. Patients were all untreated before their thyroid surgery. The sample comprised blood. The receptors were gathered from a male donor with papillary thyroid cancer or a benign thyroid nodule (not recorded which). Some clones in this sample may be carry-over from other donors' samples.

This clone was seen at least ten times. The chain is built from TRBV24-1 and TRBJ2-1; D is undetermined. The CDR3 loop spans 14 amino acids. Germline V gene data show CDR1 as KGHDR and CDR2 as SFDVKD. The ends were cut back, 10 bases at V and 0 bases at J, with 12 bases in the middle. The CDR3, as DNA: TGTGCCACTGGACCGGCGAGCTCCTACAATGAGCAGTTCTTC. Its protein product is CATGPASSYNEQFF.

This clone was observed a few times. The chain combines TRBV28 with TRBJ1-2; D is ambiguous. The V and J ends lost 7 bases and 7 bases respectively, with 16 bases between them. CDR1 is MDHEN and CDR2 is SYDVKM in the germline V gene. CDR3 length: 13 residues. The CDR3 nucleotides read TGTGCCAGCACCTCTTGTGGTAGGCTTGGCTACACCTTC. As protein: CASTSCGRLGYTF.

This clone was seen ten or more times. The CDR3 loop reads CASSLDRFLLRDEKLFF. CDR3 DNA sequence: TGTGCCAGCAGCCTGGACCGGTTTCTCCTCCGGGATGAAAAACTGTTTTTT. This chain uses TRBV6-2 or TRBV6-3 with TRBJ1-4; D is unclear. V was pared by 6 bases and J by 6 bases, with 23 bases between. This CDR3 contains 17 residues. CDR1 and CDR2 (germline): MNHEY, SVGEGT.

V usage is TRBV2 and J usage is TRBJ2-1; 8 positions agree with TRBD2. There are 15 residues in the CDR3. CDR1 and CDR2 (germline): SNHLY, FYNNEI. V dropped 2 bases and J dropped 8; count of bases not matched to a gene: 8. CDR3 loop: CASSESGSTVDEQFF. The CDR3 DNA is TGTGCCAGCAGTGAAAGCGGGAGTACGGTCGATGAGCAGTTCTTC.

This clone was seen a handful of times. The V and J genes are TRBV28 and TRBJ1-1; no clear D. Per the germline V gene, CDR1 is MDHEN and CDR2 is SYDVKM. Trimming shortened V by 4 bases and J by 4 bases, and 19 bases separated the two germline ends. This CDR3 has 16 amino acids. The chain's CDR3 is CASSSLKLGSGTEAFF. DNA of the CDR3: TGTGCCAGCAGTTCCCTTAAGTTGGGCTCGGGCACTGAAGCTTTCTTT.

This clone has at least ten counts. The CDR3 sequence is CASTSLRGSEQYF. For the CDR3, the DNA is TGTGCCAGCACCTCCCTAAGGGGGTCCGAGCAGTACTTC. This sequence joins TRBV6-1 and TRBJ2-7, with a possible D match to TRBD1 (6 bases). The germline CDR1 and CDR2 sequences are MNHNS and SASEGT. Trimming left V 7 bases short and J 6 bases short, with 16 bases between. CDR3 length equals 13 residues.

This clone was recorded at least ten times. A much larger clone differs from this one at a single base, so this may be a read error. This chain links TRBV20-1 with TRBJ2-3; either TRBD1 or TRBD2 may fit D (5 bases each). CDR1 is DFQATT and CDR2 is SNEGSKA in the germline V gene (reference sequence). The CDR3 sequence is 13 residues long. The CDR3 DNA follows: TGCGGTGCTAGCCCCGGGACCACAGATACGCAGTATTTT. This translates into CGASPGTTDTQYF.